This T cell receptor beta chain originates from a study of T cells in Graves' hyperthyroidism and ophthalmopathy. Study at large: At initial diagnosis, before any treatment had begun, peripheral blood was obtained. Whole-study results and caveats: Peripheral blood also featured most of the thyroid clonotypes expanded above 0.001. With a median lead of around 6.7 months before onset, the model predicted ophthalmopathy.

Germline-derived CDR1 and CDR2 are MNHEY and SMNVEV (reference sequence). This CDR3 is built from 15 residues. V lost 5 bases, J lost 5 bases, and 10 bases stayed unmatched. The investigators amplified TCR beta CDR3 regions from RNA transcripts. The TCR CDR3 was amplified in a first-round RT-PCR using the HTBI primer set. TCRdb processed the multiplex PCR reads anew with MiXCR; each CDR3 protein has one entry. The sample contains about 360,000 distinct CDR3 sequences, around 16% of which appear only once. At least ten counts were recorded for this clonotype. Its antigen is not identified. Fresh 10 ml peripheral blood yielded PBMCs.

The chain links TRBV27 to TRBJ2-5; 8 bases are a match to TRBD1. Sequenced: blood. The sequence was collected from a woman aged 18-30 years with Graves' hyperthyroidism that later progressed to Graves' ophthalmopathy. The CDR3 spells CASSPWTGTEETQYF. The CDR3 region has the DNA TGTGCCAGCAGTCCCTGGACAGGGACGGAGGAGACCCAGTACTTC.